This TCR beta chain was identified in a study of shared clonotypes between healthy human individuals (TCRdb year 2020). Looking at the study overall: Two women and a few men aged 18 to 49 years were included in the cohort. To increase sequencing depth and limit assay-specific biases, TCR repertoire library preparation and sequencing were carried out by different laboratories using diverse techniques. Each donor's leukapheresis produced roughly between about 0.8 and 10 billion PBMCs. To estimate repertoire size and how much clonotypes are shared between individuals, the study performed deep sequencing of blood TCR repertoires from about 5 healthy adults. Per donor, three plates each were used for CD4 naive and CD4 memory, two for CD8 naive, and one for CD8 memory.

Concerning this clone itself: What this receptor recognizes is not known. Base-call qualities are not available, and no considerably larger clone is one nucleotide away.

Using the deep immunoSEQ assay, TCR CDR3 regions were amplified from genomic DNA by multiplex PCR. Extracted genomic DNA from each cell subset was distributed evenly across all wells of several immunoSEQ 96-well plates, and each plate was treated as a replicate. For sorted subsets, each replicate PCR was loaded with roughly 0.2 ug genomic DNA, equivalent to roughly 30,000 T cell genomes. Purified libraries were measured with a Qubit 3.0 fluorometer, size-checked on a Bioanalyzer 2100, and measured again with the KAPA Library Quantification kit. Each immunoSEQ 96-well plate was sequenced on its own single-read 150-cycle Illumina NextSeq 550 flow cell. In the source study's methods: Because the immunoSEQ output included only junctional sequences and no quality scores, the filtering could not be the same as the filtering used for full-length reads. Sequences were annotated with PyIR, a Python wrapper for IgBLAST v1.9, and V/J genes and CDR3 were assigned using IMGT germline references. Reads were filtered out if the reads had weak V/J assignments (E-value above 1e-6), no CDR3, stop codons, out-of-frame junctions, or ambiguous translated residues. V3J clonotypes were defined as sequences sharing an identical inferred V gene, J gene, and CDR3 amino acid sequence. Percentage overlap between repertoires was computed as shared unique clonotypes divided by the size of the smaller repertoire. Repertoire richness was assessed with RTK rarefaction, the Chao1 estimator, and Recon v2.1 estimates of unobserved clonotypes. For all TCRbeta clonotypes obtained by the gDNA method from several donors, generation probabilities were computed with OLGA. Here the immuneACCESS table is served through TCRdb, limited to in-frame sequences with V and J called. Missing clones are a known gap in these copies; in checked studies unresolved V genes cover under half, and the rest lacks a known reason. That table furnishes V, J and clone size, whereas the DNA furnished D and trimming. For this sample there are millions of clones; more than 90% appear just once. The ten largest make up over 0.12% of the sample.

The donors were healthy, HIV-negative adults who had no recently reported acute infections or vaccinations. Every donor was a Caucasian adult living in Nashville, Tennessee, USA. CD4+ T cells were enriched through magnetic negative selection, after which naive cells were positively selected on CD45RA and the remaining negative fraction served as the memory subset. Blood was collected by leukapheresis, and PBMCs were isolated by Ficoll-Histopaque density gradient centrifugation and then cryopreserved in liquid nitrogen vapor phase. Purity and quantity of every magnetically sorted T cell population were checked by analytical flow cytometry. Genomic DNA was isolated from each sorted fraction and quantified by UV absorbance on a Nanodrop 2000c. The trim is 4 bases for V and 0 bases for J, with a gap of 14 bases between the germline ends. The CDR1 and CDR2 encoded by the germline V gene are SGHRS and YFSETQ. Counted from cysteine to phenylalanine, this CDR3 has 15 amino acids. The kept DNA is CDR3 alone, 45 bases in frame from the first base.

The research as a whole found: Only blood was sampled, and tissue TCR repertoires likely differ from those in blood. Compared with non-shared clonotypes, clonotypes shared by all four sorted-subset donors had higher generation probabilities. Pairwise subsampling led to the expectation that sequencing depth would affect the degree of clonotype sharing among donors. Rarefaction of sorted-subset datasets indicated incomplete sequencing despite the large sequencing depth. Sharing across several donors was observed for roughly 5.4% of naive CD4, under 4% of naive CD8, 2.3% of memory CD4, and roughly 0.4% of memory CD8 clonotypes. Because the study included only a small number of donors, the genetic and exposure-history diversity represented was limited. Estimated clonotype richness was generally larger for naive than for memory subsets.

The clonotype was recovered from a young man in good health. The chain couples TRBV5-1 to TRBJ2-7; perhaps TRBD1 is the D gene, with 5 bases matching. Specimen: naive CD4+ T cells sorted from blood. What this sample's cell subset or site label stands for: CD45RA+ positively selected. The CDR3: CASSPRADSSYEQYF. The DNA reads TGCGCCAGCAGCCCCAGGGCTGACAGCTCCTACGAGCAGTACTTC.